This TCR beta chain was captured in a study of CD8 T cells in ankylosing spondylitis. General observations from the study: Ankylosing spondylitis blood appeared to be characterized by a TCR beta motif of under ten highly homologous variants.

Per the germline V gene, CDR1 is SGHKS and CDR2 is YYEKEE (reference sequence). This CDR3 has 18 residues. V dropped 0 bases and J dropped 0 bases, with 18 bases sitting between them. Remarks on this clonotype: Its specificity is unknown.

Using its own MiXCR run on the 5' RACE reads, TCRdb lists one record per CDR3 protein. The sample shows 200,000 to 250,000 distinct CDR3 sequences, about 18% of them seen only once. V usage is TRBV5-5 and J usage is TRBJ2-5; the D gene is possibly TRBD1 (6 bases). The source is a male donor with ankylosing spondylitis. Source material: blood, either unsorted or a sorted T cell fraction (not recorded which). CDR3 loop: CASSLVWATGLYQETQYF. In DNA, the CDR3 is TGTGCCAGCAGCTTGGTTTGGGCAACAGGGTTGTACCAAGAGACCCAGTACTTC.